These T cell receptor beta chains were read from a single sample in a study of T cells in Graves' hyperthyroidism and ophthalmopathy. MiXCR was run by TCRdb on the multiplex PCR reads, yielding one entry per CDR3 protein. The sample consists of hundreds of thousands of distinct CDR3 sequences, 16% of them appearing once. Sequenced material: blood. The receptors come from a woman aged 18-29 years with Graves' ophthalmopathy. CDR3s include the opening cysteine and the closing phenylalanine or tryptophan. The D gene is left open where the match is weak. Clone size appears in some rows only: once, few, many, or a class for an expanded clone.

J: TRBJ1-1
size: many
D: NA
V: TRBV5-1
DNA: TGCGCCAGCAGCTTGAACAGGGCGGACACTGAAGCTTTCTTT
CDR3: CASSLNRADTEAFF

J: TRBJ1-2
size: NA
D: NA
V: TRBV24-1
DNA: TGTGCCACCAGTGATTTGGGGGACTATGGCTACACCTTC
CDR3: CATSDLGDYGYTF

J: TRBJ2-3
size: many
D: NA
V: TRBV3-1
DNA: TGTGCCAGCAGCCAAGGTCGAGCAGATACGCAGTATTTT
CDR3: CASSQGRADTQYF

J: TRBJ1-1
size: many
D: NA
V: TRBV9
DNA: TGTGCCAGCAGCGCACCCCGGGCAGGGGCGAAGACTGAAGCTTTCTTT
CDR3: CASSAPRAGAKTEAFF

J: TRBJ1-2
size: many
D: NA
V: TRBV5-1
DNA: TGCGCCAGCAGCTTGGGAGGGGACGACTATGGCTACACCTTC
CDR3: CASSLGGDDYGYTF

J: TRBJ1-1
size: many
D: NA
V: TRBV30
DNA: TGTGCCTGGAGTGTATGGTCGGGGCGGAGATTCTTT
CDR3: CAWSVWSGRRFF

J: TRBJ1-3
size: many
D: NA
V: TRBV7-9
DNA: TGTGCCAGCAGCTCCGACAGGAGCTCTGGAAACACCATATATTTT
CDR3: CASSSDRSSGNTIYF

J: TRBJ2-3
size: many
D: NA
V: TRBV20-1
DNA: TGCAGTGGCCGTCTAGCGCGGGGCACAGATACGCAGTATTTT
CDR3: CSGRLARGTDTQYF

J: TRBJ2-3
size: NA
D: TRBD2
V: TRBV5-1
DNA: TGCGCCAGCAGCCCGGGGACTAGCGGGAGGGCCGCAGATACGCAGTATTTT
CDR3: CASSPGTSGRAADTQYF

J: TRBJ2-2
size: many
D: NA
V: TRBV2
DNA: TGTGCCAGCAGTGAAACGGGGCGCAACACCGGGGAGCTGTTTTTT
CDR3: CASSETGRNTGELFF

J: TRBJ1-1
size: many
D: NA
V: TRBV5-1
DNA: TGCGCCAGCAGCTTGCCAGCGACCGAAGCTTTCTTT
CDR3: CASSLPATEAFF

J: TRBJ1-2
size: NA
D: NA
V: TRBV29-1
DNA: TGCAGCGTTGAAGTCCCGCCTAACTATGGCTACACCTTC
CDR3: CSVEVPPNYGYTF

J: TRBJ1-2
size: many
D: TRBD1
V: TRBV12-3/TRBV12-4
DNA: TGTGCCAGCAGTCCCCGGACAGGATCAATCTATGGCTACACCTTC
CDR3: CASSPRTGSIYGYTF

J: TRBJ2-7
size: many
D: NA
V: TRBV15
DNA: TGTGCCACCAGCCACCTTACAGGGTTTCTCTTCCCTATCCGTACCTACGAGCAGTACTTC
CDR3: CATSHLTGFLFPIRTYEQYF

J: TRBJ2-2
size: many
D: NA
V: TRBV7-7
DNA: TGTGCTAGCAGCTTAGCGGGGCAGGGGGCGACCAGCACCGGGGAGCTGTTTTTT
CDR3: CASSLAGQGATSTGELFF

J: TRBJ2-3
size: many
D: NA
V: TRBV28
DNA: TGTGCCAGCAGCCCCCTGTGGGCCGGGAGTGAAGGAGATACGCAGTATTTT
CDR3: CASSPLWAGSEGDTQYF

J: TRBJ1-1
size: few
D: NA
V: TRBV4-1
DNA: TGCGCCAGCAGCCACCGGGACACCTCTGAAGCTTTCTTT
CDR3: CASSHRDTSEAFF

J: TRBJ2-3
size: many
D: TRBD2
V: TRBV20-1
DNA: TGCAGTGTCCAGCCGGGAACTAGCGGAGGAACCACAGATACGCAGTATTTT
CDR3: CSVQPGTSGGTTDTQYF

J: TRBJ1-1
size: many
D: NA
V: TRBV14
DNA: TGTGCCAGCAGCCAAGACCTTCAAGGTGAAGCTTTCTTT
CDR3: CASSQDLQGEAFF

J: TRBJ1-4
size: many
D: NA
V: TRBV20-1
DNA: TGCAGTGCTAGATCGGGAGGAGGGGAAAAACTGTTTTTT
CDR3: CSARSGGGEKLFF

J: TRBJ1-1
size: many
D: NA
V: TRBV6-6
DNA: TGTGCCAGCAGTTACGTGAACACTGAAGCTTTCTTT
CDR3: CASSYVNTEAFF

J: TRBJ2-3
size: many
D: TRBD2
V: TRBV27
DNA: TGTGCCAGCAGTGCAGCCGGGACTAGCTTTGAGTATTTT
CDR3: CASSAAGTSFEYF